This T cell receptor beta chain appears in the sequencing data of a study of T-cell memory formation after mild COVID-19. This clonotype was counted between two and nine times. Its antigen is currently unknown. Study-level results: Mainly in CM and EM were contracting CD4+ clones; CD8+ were in EMRA. The authors did not confirm SARS-CoV-2 specificity of second-wave clones peaking day 37. Detection of some responders pre-infection suggested pre-existing cross-reactive memory T cells participated.

Constant-segment primers served in 5'RACE that generated TCR alpha and TCR beta cDNA libraries bearing sample barcodes and UMIs. TCRdb fed the 5' RACE reads into MiXCR, producing one record per CDR3 protein. The sample has about 560,000 distinct CDR3 sequences; roughly a fifth are singletons. The CDR3 covers 14 residues. Per germline, CDR1 DFQATT and CDR2 SNEGSKA (reference sequence). Trimming took 3 bases from V and 2 from J; bases not matched to a gene: 6. The rearrangement joins TRBV20-1 to TRBJ2-5; TRBD1 matches at 7 bases. Sequences were obtained from PBMCs or a T cell subset sorted from them (not recorded which). The TCR sequence derives from an adult woman who had mild COVID-19 (a few samples of this study predate the infection). Cell type and time point are not known. The CDR3: CSASFPTGQETQYF. The CDR3 region has the DNA TGCAGTGCTAGCTTCCCGACAGGGCAAGAGACCCAGTACTTC.